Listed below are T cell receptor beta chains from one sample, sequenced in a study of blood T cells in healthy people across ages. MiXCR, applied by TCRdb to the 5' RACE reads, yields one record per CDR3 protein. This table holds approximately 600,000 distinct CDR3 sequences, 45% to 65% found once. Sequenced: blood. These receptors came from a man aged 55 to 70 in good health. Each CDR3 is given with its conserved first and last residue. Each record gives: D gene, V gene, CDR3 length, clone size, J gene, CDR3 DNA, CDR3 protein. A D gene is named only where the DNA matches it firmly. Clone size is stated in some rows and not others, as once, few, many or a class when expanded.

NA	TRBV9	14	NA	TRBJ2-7	TGTGCCAGCAGCCAGGGAGGTAGGGGCGACGAGCAGTACTTC	CASSQGGRGDEQYF
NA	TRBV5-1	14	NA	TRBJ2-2	TGCGCCAGCAGCTTCCGCTCGAACACCGGGGAGCTGTTTTTT	CASSFRSNTGELFF
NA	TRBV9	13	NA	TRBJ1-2	TGTGCCAGCAGCGTAGGGATGGGAGATGGCTACACCTTC	CASSVGMGDGYTF
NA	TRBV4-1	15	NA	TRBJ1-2	TGCGCCAGCAGCCCCGAAACCGGGACAATCTATGGCTACACCTTC	CASSPETGTIYGYTF
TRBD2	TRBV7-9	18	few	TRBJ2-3	TGTGCCAGCAGCTCCCGTCTTGGTAGCGGGGGGAGCACAGATACGCAGTATTTT	CASSSRLGSGGSTDTQYF
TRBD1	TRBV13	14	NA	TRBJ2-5	TGTGCCAGCAGCTCCCAACAGGGGGCTGAGACCCAGTACTTC	CASSSQQGAETQYF
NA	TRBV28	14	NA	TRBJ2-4	TGTGCCAGTACCTCCGAGGGGGGCGGAAACATTCAGTACTTC	CASTSEGGGNIQYF
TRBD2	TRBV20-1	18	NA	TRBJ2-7	TGCAGTGCTAGAGATTCCGGGCTAGCGGGGGGTCGCTCCTACGAGCAGTACTTC	CSARDSGLAGGRSYEQYF
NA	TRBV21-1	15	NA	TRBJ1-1	TGTGCCAGCAGCAGGACTACAGGGGGGAACACTGAAGCTTTCTTT	CASSRTTGGNTEAFF
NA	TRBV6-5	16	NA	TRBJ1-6	TGTGCCAGCAGTAGGGGATATGAGTCCTATAATTCACCCCTCCACTTT	CASSRGYESYNSPLHF
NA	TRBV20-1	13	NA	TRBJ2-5	TGCAGTGCTAGGGCACTCGACCAAGAGACCCAGTACTTC	CSARALDQETQYF